This record concerns one T cell receptor (beta chain) sequence. What it binds is not known. The sample comes from a study of radiation and T cells in renal cell carcinoma. Overall study context: Nephrectomy followed 15 Gy stereotactic body radiation by 4 weeks.

Assay: immunoSEQ multiplex PCR; the TCRdb copy retains only in-frame clones and omits some. The table shows 25,000 to 30,000 clones, with approximately 84% occurring only once. Whole-study findings and limits: Top tumor clonotypes rose in blood 2 weeks post-radiation, then contracted.

The junction had 5 bases not matched to a gene; V was cut back by 6 bases and J by 0 bases. The germline V gene has CDR1 SEHNR and CDR2 FQNEAQ (reference sequence). The CDR3 sequence is 16 residues long. Time point defined: blood 2 weeks post-SBRT. Treatment noted: 15 Gy SBRT to primary tumor, nephrectomy 4 weeks later. The patient's renal cell carcinoma had clear cell pathology. This clonotype originated in a man between 60 and 75 years old with renal cell carcinoma. The input for sequencing was blood, taken from a patient whose treatment included radiotherapy and nephrectomy. J is TRBJ2-5 and V is TRBV7-9; TRBD2 matches 12 bases. The DNA for the CDR3 is TGTGCCAGCAGTACCGGGACTAGCGGGTACCAAGAGACCCAGTACTTC. Translation gives CASSTGTSGYQETQYF.